The 16 T cell receptor beta chains listed next were all sequenced from one sample in a study of long-term antiretroviral therapy in people with HIV. Running of the v3.0 immunoSEQ assay took place at survey level. Some clones are missing from TCRdb's copy, which holds only in-frame ones; the method was immunoSEQ multiplex PCR. The table includes around 17,000 clones, 76% detected once. The specimen comprised unsorted PBMCs, sampled nearly 2.6 years before starting antiretroviral therapy. The receptors derive from a woman in her forties or fifties with HIV.

The CDR3 protein is CASSRQGTGTGELFF. CDR3 nucleotides: TGTGCCAGCAGCCGACAGGGAACGGGCACCGGGGAGCTGTTTTTT. V is TRBV6-5 and J is TRBJ2-2; 7 bases are a match to TRBD1. This CDR3 comprises 15 residues. Losses at the gene ends were 6 bases for V and 4 bases for J; bases not matched to a gene: 8. Per germline, CDR1 MNHEY and CDR2 SVGAGI.

The chain joins TRBV7-6 to TRBJ2-3; possibly TRBD2 for D (5 bases). V was pared by 5 bases and J by 0 bases, with 15 bases between. There are 16 residues in the CDR3. From germline, CDR1 is SGHVS and CDR2 FNYEAQ. CDR3 DNA: TGTGCCAGCAGCCTCAGGACTCTTTCTAGCACAGATACGCAGTATTTT. Translated, it gives CASSLRTLSSTDTQYF.

V and J are TRBV19 and TRBJ2-5; D is undetermined. CDR1 and CDR2 from the germline V gene are LNHDA and SQIVND (reference sequence). The V end was cut by 5 bases, the J end by 4 bases, with 2 bases between. The CDR3 totals 10 residues. The CDR3 loop is CASSGETQYF. CDR3 coding DNA: TGTGCCAGTAGTGGAGAGACCCAGTACTTC.

The chain links TRBV11-2 to TRBJ2-2, with D perhaps TRBD1 (6 bases). V lost 2 bases, J lost 6 bases, and 13 bases lay in between. Germline V gene lookup returns CDR1 SGHAT and CDR2 FQNNGV. CDR3 length: 15 residues. Here the CDR3 reads CASSLIQGSAGELFF. Here the CDR3 DNA reads TGTGCCAGCAGCTTAATTCAGGGGAGCGCCGGGGAGCTGTTTTTT.

V is TRBV4-1 and J is TRBJ1-2, with TRBD1 as a possible D gene (5 bases). The germline CDR1 and CDR2 sequences are MGHRA and YSYEKL. V dropped 1 base and J dropped 3 bases, with 18 bases sitting between them. The CDR3 has 17 residues. The CDR3 nucleotides are TGCGCCAGCAGCCAAGGGAGGGGCGAGACAAGATACTATGGCTACACCTTC. Translation: CASSQGRGETRYYGYTF.

This clone was seen a few times. The chain joins TRBV19 to TRBJ1-5, with TRBD1 as a possible D gene (6 bases). Germline-derived CDR1 and CDR2 are LNHDA and SQIVND (reference sequence). The CDR3 is made up of 13 amino acids. V was clipped by 5 bases and J by 3 bases, with 8 bases between them. As DNA, the CDR3 is TGTGCCAGTAGTTGGACAGTCAATCAGCCCCAGCATTTT. Its protein product is CASSWTVNQPQHF.

The rearrangement links TRBV7-9 to TRBJ1-3, with D hard to call. The V end was cut by 1 base, the J end by 0 bases, with 13 bases between. Germline CDR1 and CDR2: SEHNR and FQNEAQ (reference sequence). The CDR3 is 17 residues long. The DNA for the CDR3 is TGTGCCAGCAGCTTAGACGCTGCACAAGGCTCTGGAAACACCATATATTTT. Its translation: CASSLDAAQGSGNTIYF.

V usage is TRBV14 and J usage is TRBJ2-5, with D perhaps TRBD2 (6 bases). V lost 1 base and J lost 0, with 12 bases in between. The CDR3 length is 16 residues. Germline V gene sequence: CDR1 SGHDN, CDR2 FVKESK. CDR3 DNA sequence: TGTGCCAGCAGCCAAGGAGGTTCGGGAGACCAAGAGACCCAGTACTTC. This encodes CASSQGGSGDQETQYF.

This clone occurred a few times. This chain links TRBV5-4 with TRBJ2-7, with a tentative D call TRBD2 (5 bases). V was pared by 4 bases and J by 0 bases, with 11 bases between. Germline CDR1 and CDR2: SGHNT and YYREEE (reference sequence). The CDR3 has 14 residues. CDR3 loop: CASSADYDSYEQYF. The CDR3 DNA reads TGTGCCAGCAGCGCCGACTACGACTCCTACGAGCAGTACTTC.

The rearrangement uses TRBV5-1 and TRBJ1-1, with TRBD1 matching over 9 bases. V shed 3 bases and J 2 bases; nucleotides not matched to a gene: 5. Looked up from germline, CDR1 is SGHRS and CDR2 is YFSETQ. This CDR3 contains 15 residues. CDR3 DNA: TGCGCCAGCAGCTATACAGGGGGCGCAAACACTGAAGCTTTCTTT. This gives the protein CASSYTGGANTEAFF. Filled out from reference TRBV5-1 and TRBJ1-1, the complete variable domain reads KAGVTQTPRYLIKTRGQQVTLSCSPISGHRSVSWYQQTPGQGLQFLFEYFSETQRNKGNFPGRFSGRQFSNSRSEMNVSTLELGDSALYLCASSYTGGANTEAFFGQGTRLTVV.

The chain employs TRBV6-1 and TRBJ2-1, with TRBD2 matching over 9 bases. The CDR3 loop spans 14 amino acids. Looked up from germline, CDR1 is MNHNS and CDR2 is SASEGT. Trimming removed 7 bases from V and 4 bases from J; junction bases left unmatched: 5. CDR3 nucleotide sequence: TGTGCCAGCACCCGAGCGGGGGGATACAATGAGCAGTTCTTC. It yields the protein CASTRAGGYNEQFF.

The V gene is TRBV5-8, the J gene TRBJ1-3; D ambiguous. The CDR3 loop spans 17 amino acids. V lost 2 bases to trimming and J lost 0 bases, with 15 bases between them. Germline loops: CDR1 SGHTS, CDR2 YDEGEE. The CDR3 protein is CASSLLFELISGNTIYF. The CDR3 DNA reads as TGTGCCAGCAGCTTACTTTTTGAACTAATCTCTGGAAACACCATATATTTT.

This rearrangement joins TRBV6-6 to TRBJ1-1; tentative D call: TRBD1 (6 bases). The CDR3 sequence is 16 residues long. The V and J ends lost 2 bases and 1 base respectively, with 14 bases between them. The germline gives CDR1 MNHNY, CDR2 SVGAGI (reference sequence). This CDR3 reads CASSYPEQGRNTEAFF. The CDR3, as DNA: TGTGCCAGCAGTTACCCAGAACAGGGTCGGAACACTGAAGCTTTCTTT.

The rearrangement links TRBV2 to TRBJ2-6; D not certain. Trimming took off 6 bases at V and 1 base at J, with 13 bases between the two ends. CDR1 and CDR2 (germline): SNHLY, FYNNEI. This CDR3 region has 16 residues. The CDR3 sequence: CASRGRRLSGANVLTF. The CDR3 DNA sequence: TGTGCCAGCAGGGGCCGTAGGCTTTCTGGGGCCAACGTCCTGACTTTC. Using reference TRBV2 and TRBJ2-6 for the parts outside the CDR3, the full variable domain is EPEVTQTPSHQVTQMGQEVILRCVPISNHLYFYWYRQILGQKVEFLVSFYNNEISEKSEIFDDQFSVERPDGSNFTLKIRSTKLEDSAMYFCASRGRRLSGANVLTFGAGSRLTVL.

The chain uses TRBV6-5 and TRBJ2-3, with TRBD2 matching over 8 bases. With 6 bases clipped from V and 2 bases from J, the junction kept 7 bases outside the gene matches. Germline CDR1 MNHEY, CDR2 SVGAGI. The CDR3 contains 15 residues. CDR3: CASRRGGPPTDTQYF. DNA for the CDR3: TGTGCCAGCAGGCGCGGGGGGCCTCCCACAGATACGCAGTATTTT.

This clone ranks as medium-sized. V is TRBV11-2 and J is TRBJ1-5, with no clear D. Per germline, CDR1 SGHAT and CDR2 FQNNGV. V was trimmed by 3 bases and J by 0 bases, leaving 6 bases between them. CDR3 length: 14 residues. The CDR3 spells CASSFADSNQPQHF. CDR3 sequence (DNA): TGTGCCAGCAGCTTCGCCGATAGCAATCAGCCCCAGCATTTT. The complete variable domain, with remaining parts taken from reference TRBV11-2 and TRBJ1-5, reads EAGVAQSPRYKIIEKRQSVAFWCNPISGHATLYWYQQILGQGPKLLIQFQNNGVVDDSQLPKDRFSAERLKGVDSTLKIQPAKLEDSAVYLCASSFADSNQPQHFGDGTRLSIL.